This T cell receptor beta chain derives from a study of blood T cell repertoires in COVID-19. Background on the study: Samples came from the United States, Italy and Spain, spanning acute and convalescent COVID-19.

Assay: immunoSEQ multiplex PCR; the TCRdb copy retains only in-frame clones and omits some. The sample has around 400,000 clones, approximately 87% seen once. Seattle enrolled patients during active infection and tracked them longitudinally. The CDR3 sequence is 15 residues long. With 1 base clipped from V and 5 bases from J, the junction kept 4 bases outside the gene matches. CDR1 and CDR2 from the germline V gene are LNHDA and SQIVND (reference sequence). Sequences were obtained from peripheral blood. This sequence originates from a woman aged 25-40 years with COVID-19, enrolled during active disease. V is TRBV19 and J is TRBJ2-1; 8 bases agree with TRBD2. Written as DNA, the CDR3 is TGTGCCAGTAGTATAGGCAGCGGGAGAGACAATGAGCAGTTCTTC. This gives the protein CASSIGSGRDNEQFF.